Presented here are 15 T cell receptor beta chains from one specimen sequenced in a study of cytomegalovirus exposure and HLA in healthy donors. The PCR made use of 60 Vbeta and 13 Jbeta primers. TCRdb keeps only in-frame clones here, not all; method: immunoSEQ multiplex PCR. This table has about 93,000 clones, approximately 64% appearing once. Sequencing was performed on PBMCs. These receptors originate from a boy aged 10-17 years in good health and CMV-seropositive.

V is TRBV19 and J is TRBJ2-3; 9 bases fit TRBD2. CDR1 and CDR2 from the germline V gene are LNHDA and SQIVND (reference sequence). This CDR3 is built from 17 residues. V lost 5 bases and J lost 8; bases outside the gene matches: 17. For the CDR3, the DNA is TGTGCCAGTAGTCTAGGAGGCGGGAGGGCTTCTCATGGTACGCAGTATTTT. Translated: CASSLGGGRASHGTQYF.

This chain joins TRBV27 and TRBJ1-1; the match to TRBD1 covers 9 bases. Losses at the gene ends were 4 bases for V and 3 bases for J; bases not matched to a gene: 3. The CDR3 is 14 amino acids. Germline V gene sequence: CDR1 MNHEY, CDR2 SMNVEV (reference sequence). The CDR3 sequence: CASSSGQGYTEAFF. The CDR3 DNA reads as TGTGCCAGCAGTTCGGGACAGGGATACACTGAAGCTTTCTTT.

This clone was detected only a few times. V gene TRBV9 combines with J gene TRBJ2-7; no clear D. Between the trimmed V and J ends, which lost 2 bases and 5 bases, there was a span of 17 bases. Germline V gene data show CDR1 as SGDLS and CDR2 as YYNGEE. The CDR3 is 15 amino acids. CDR3 nucleotide sequence: TGTGCCAGCAGCGTTTTCGGTCTAGATGCGGACGAGCAGTACTTC. Its translation is CASSVFGLDADEQYF. Drawing the rest from reference TRBV9 and TRBJ2-7, the complete variable domain is DSGVTQTPKHLITATGQRVTLRCSPRSGDLSVYWYQQSLDQGLQFLIQYYNGEERAKGNILERFSAQQFPDLHSELNLSSLELGDSALYFCASSVFGLDADEQYFGPGTRLTVT.

The CDR3 region is CASSPMGTGGFGELFF. In DNA form, the CDR3 reads TGTGCCAGCAGCCCAATGGGGACAGGGGGTTTTGGGGAGCTGTTTTTT. The chain is built from TRBV7-8 and TRBJ2-2; 11 bases are shared with TRBD1. The CDR3 spans 16 residues. Losses at the gene ends were 5 bases for V and 8 bases for J; bases not matched to a gene: 10. Per the germline V gene, CDR1 is SGHVS and CDR2 is FQNEAQ.

The sample holds a few counts of this clone. The chain joins TRBV4-3 to TRBJ2-2; TRBD2 matches 9 bases. This CDR3 spans 16 amino acids. From germline, CDR1 is LGHNA and CDR2 YSLEER. V dropped 0 bases and J dropped 9; count of bases not matched to a gene: 8. The CDR3 here is CASSQDHSGSRRELFF. The CDR3 DNA reads TGCGCCAGCAGCCAAGACCATAGCGGGAGCCGGCGGGAGCTGTTTTTT.

The chain employs TRBV19 and TRBJ1-4; 9 nucleotides align to TRBD1. V was pared by 1 base and J by 8 bases, with 5 bases of the junction left unmatched. Looked up from germline, CDR1 is LNHDA and CDR2 is SQIVND (reference sequence). This CDR3 comprises 15 residues. CDR3 sequence reads: CASSIGSTGGEKLFF. The CDR3 region has the DNA TGTGCCAGTAGTATAGGATCAACAGGGGGCGAAAAACTGTTTTTT.

This clone came up once. This chain joins TRBV4-1 and TRBJ2-5; D might be TRBD2 (6 bases). The germline V gene encodes CDR1 MGHRA and CDR2 YSYEKL. The CDR3 contains 15 residues. V was cut by 3 bases and J by 11 bases, with 22 bases left in between. CDR3 region: CASSQPGPMSGGQYF. The CDR3 DNA sequence: TGCGCCAGCAGCCAGCCGGGACCAATGTCTGGAGGGCAGTACTTC.

Worth noting for this clone: The junction differs from germline at one of its ends, possibly a read error. The chain employs TRBV18 and TRBJ2-3, with TRBD1 matching over 11 bases. The CDR3 consists of 13 residues. Germline assignment: CDR1 KGHSH and CDR2 LQKENI. CDR3 in amino acids: CASSHTDRGQWVF. The CDR3 coding sequence is TGTGCCAGCTCACACACGGACAGGGGGCAGTGGGTTTTT.

This chain joins TRBV29-1 and TRBJ1-1; D is unresolved. The CDR3 runs to 13 residues. Germline CDR1 SQVTM, CDR2 ANQGSEA. Trimming cost V 6 bases and J 0 bases, with 11 bases left between them. The CDR3 region has the DNA TGCAGCGTCGGTAGCCTCTTGAACACTGAAGCTTTCTTT. Its protein product is CSVGSLLNTEAFF. The complete variable domain, with remaining parts taken from reference TRBV29-1 and TRBJ1-1, reads SAVISQKPSRDICQRGTSLTIQCQVDSQVTMMFWYRQQPGQSLTLIATANQGSEATYESGFVIDKFPISRPNLTFSTLTVSNMSPEDSSIYLCSVGSLLNTEAFFGQGTRLTVV.

This clone has a single count. CDR3 region: CASTPGGDPQRFYGYTF. CDR3 nucleotide sequence: TGTGCCAGTACCCCGGGCGGGGATCCCCAACGTTTCTATGGCTACACCTTC. The rearrangement links TRBV19 to TRBJ1-2; D unresolved. V dropped 7 bases and J dropped 4 bases, with 25 bases sitting between them. The CDR3 covers 17 residues. The germline V gene encodes CDR1 LNHDA and CDR2 SQIVND (reference sequence).

The V call is TRBV9, the J call TRBJ1-2, with D possibly TRBD1 on 5 matching bases. V lost 0 bases, J lost 4 bases, and 10 bases lay in between. This CDR3 comprises 14 residues. In germline, CDR1 is SGDLS, CDR2 YYNGEE. CDR3 DNA: TGTGCCAGCAGCGTAGTAACAGGACCCTATGGCTACACCTTC. It yields the protein CASSVVTGPYGYTF.

Of note for this clone: Other DNA sequences of this sample code for an identical CDR3. This chain connects TRBV5-1 to TRBJ1-5; tentatively, D is TRBD1 (6 bases). The CDR3 is made up of 15 amino acids. CDR1 and CDR2 from the germline V gene are SGHRS and YFSETQ. Trimming cost V 6 bases and J 7 bases, with 20 bases left between them. DNA for the CDR3: TGCGCCAGCACTCCCCCTGGGGGGGCTAGACAGCCCCAGCATTTT. Translated: CASTPPGGARQPQHF.

V usage is TRBV18 and J usage is TRBJ2-2, with 11 bases matching TRBD2. The V gene's germline CDR1 is KGHSH and CDR2 LQKENI. V shed 3 bases, J shed 4 bases, and the junction held 4 bases outside the gene matches. The CDR3 is 16 residues long. CDR3 loop: CASSPTSGGSTGELFF. CDR3 sequence (DNA): TGTGCCAGCTCACCTACTAGCGGGGGATCCACCGGGGAGCTGTTTTTT.

The genes are TRBV6-1 and TRBJ1-3; 7 bases agree with TRBD1. The CDR3 is made up of 14 amino acids. Germline CDR1 is MNHNS and CDR2 is SASEGT. After removal of 6 bases from V and 4 bases from J, the junction contained 6 bases not matched to a gene. The DNA for the CDR3 is TGTGCCAGCAGAGCTTCAGGGGGGGGAAACACCATATATTTT. The encoded protein is CASRASGGGNTIYF.

The V and J genes are TRBV7-9 and TRBJ2-2, with TRBD1 identical over 7 bases. There are 15 residues in the CDR3. The germline gives CDR1 SEHNR, CDR2 FQNEAQ (reference sequence). V shed 5 bases and J 5 bases; nucleotides not matched to a gene: 8. CDR3 sequence (DNA): TGTGCCAGCAGCGAGACAGGGTTGAGGACCGGGGAGCTGTTTTTT. Residues: CASSETGLRTGELFF.